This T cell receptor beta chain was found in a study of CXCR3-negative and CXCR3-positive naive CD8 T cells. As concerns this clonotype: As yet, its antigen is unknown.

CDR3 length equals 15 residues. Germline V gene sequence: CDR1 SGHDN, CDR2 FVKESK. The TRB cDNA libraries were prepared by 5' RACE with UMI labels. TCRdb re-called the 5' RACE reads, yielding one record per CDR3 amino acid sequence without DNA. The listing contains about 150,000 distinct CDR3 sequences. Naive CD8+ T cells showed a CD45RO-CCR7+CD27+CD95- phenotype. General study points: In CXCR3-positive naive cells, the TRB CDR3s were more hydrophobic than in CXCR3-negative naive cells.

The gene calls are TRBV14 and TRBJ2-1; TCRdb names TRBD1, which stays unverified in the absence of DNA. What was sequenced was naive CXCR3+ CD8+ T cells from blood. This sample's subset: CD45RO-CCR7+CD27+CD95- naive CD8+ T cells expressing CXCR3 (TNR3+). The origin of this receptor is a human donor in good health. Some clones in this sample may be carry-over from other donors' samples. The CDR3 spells CASSQEQGYYNEQFF. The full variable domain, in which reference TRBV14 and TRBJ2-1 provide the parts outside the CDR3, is EAGVTQFPSHSVIEKGQTVTLRCDPISGHDNLYWYRRVMGKEIKFLLHFVKESKQDESGMPNNRFLAERTGGTYSTLKVQPAELEDSGVYFCASSQEQGYYNEQFFGPGTRLTVL.